Following are 13 T cell receptor beta chains from one sample sequenced in a study of shared clonotypes between healthy human individuals. CD45RO-negative cells were positively selected for CCR7, leaving out terminally differentiated effector memory CD45RA+ cells. This table comes from immunoSEQ multiplex PCR, and its TCRdb copy is limited to in-frame clones, with some not included. Of approximately 650,000 clones listed, around 95% are singletons. The sequenced sample was naive CD8+ T cells sorted from blood. The origin of the receptors is a woman in her 30s in good health.

The chain recombines TRBV27 with TRBJ2-5; D not resolved. Judging by the DNA end, TRBJ2-7 fits better; the J call may be wrong. Per the germline V gene, CDR1 is MNHEY and CDR2 is SMNVEV (reference sequence). This CDR3 spans 14 amino acids. The CDR3 sequence: CASSLYGSIYEQYF. DNA of the CDR3: TGTGCCAGCAGTTTATATGGCAGTATCTACGAGCAGTACTTC.

A single count supports this clone. The rearrangement uses TRBV9 and TRBJ2-7, with 7 bases matching TRBD2. Germline CDR1 is SGDLS and CDR2 is YYNGEE. The length of the CDR3 is 15 residues. V lost 3 bases, J lost 6 bases, and 12 bases stayed unmatched. The chain's CDR3 is CASSEGRASGREQYF. The DNA of the CDR3 is TGTGCCAGCAGCGAGGGGAGGGCCTCCGGACGCGAGCAGTACTTC.

This chain uses TRBV29-1 with TRBJ2-7; 14 bases line up with TRBD2. Germline CDR1 reads SQVTM; CDR2 reads ANQGSEA. V was pared by 7 bases and J by 4 bases, with 9 bases of the junction left unmatched. The CDR3 contains 15 residues. The chain's CDR3 is CSAGGGLAGDYEQYF. The CDR3 coding sequence is TGCAGCGCTGGGGGGGGACTAGCGGGAGATTACGAGCAGTACTTC.

The chain employs TRBV6-5 and TRBJ2-2; a weak D match, TRBD2 (5 bases). V lost 3 bases, J lost 2 bases, and 13 bases lay in between. The CDR3 extends over 16 amino acids. CDR1 MNHEY and CDR2 SVGAGI come from the germline V gene. CDR3 amino acids: CASSYVSEINTGELFF. DNA for the CDR3: TGTGCCAGCAGTTATGTTAGCGAGATTAACACCGGGGAGCTGTTTTTT.

The genes are TRBV27 and TRBJ2-1; the match to TRBD2 covers 7 bases. CDR3 size: 15 residues. Germline V lookup: CDR1 MNHEY, CDR2 SMNVEV (reference sequence). V shed 6 bases, J shed 4 bases, and the junction held 9 bases outside the gene matches. This CDR3 is CASSPPRREYNEQFF. The CDR3 region has the DNA TGTGCCAGCAGCCCTCCGCGGCGGGAGTACAATGAGCAGTTCTTC.

The genes are TRBV5-1 and TRBJ2-3; D gene unclear. Germline V CDR1 and CDR2: SGHRS, YFSETQ. The CDR3 has 12 residues. The V end was cut by 2 bases, the J end by 5 bases, with 6 bases between. The CDR3 region has the DNA TGCGCCAGCAGCTTTCGTGAAGATACGCAGTATTTT. Translating it yields CASSFREDTQYF.

The chain joins TRBV28 to TRBJ1-1; TRBD1 might be the D (5 bases). Germline CDR1 and CDR2: MDHEN and SYDVKM. The CDR3 sequence is 13 residues long. V was shortened by 7 bases and J by 5 bases, with 14 bases between the two germline ends. The CDR3 loop reads CASTPGAGTEAFF. Written as DNA, the CDR3 is TGTGCCAGCACCCCCGGGGCGGGGACTGAAGCTTTCTTT.

The chain employs TRBV7-8 and TRBJ2-7, with 10 bases that match TRBD2. Per germline, CDR1 SGHVS and CDR2 FQNEAQ. V dropped 5 bases and J dropped 0; count of bases not matched to a gene: 4. This CDR3 is 15 amino acids long. CDR3 nucleotides: TGTGCCAGCAGCGCGCTAGCGGGAGACTCCTACGAGCAGTACTTC. It yields the protein CASSALAGDSYEQYF. The full variable domain, completed using reference TRBV7-8 and TRBJ2-7, is GAGVSQSPRYKVAKRGQDVALRCDPISGHVSLFWYQQALGQGPEFLTYFQNEAQLDKSGLPSDRFFAERPEGSVSTLKIQRTQQEDSAVYLCASSALAGDSYEQYFGPGTRLTVT.

CDR3 region: CASSGPRTGNEKLFF. The DNA of the CDR3 is TGTGCCAGCAGTGGTCCGAGGACAGGGAACGAAAAACTGTTTTTT. The rearrangement links TRBV7-9 to TRBJ1-4, with 8 positions matching TRBD1. J lost 8 bases, V lost 6 bases, and 11 bases had no gene match. The germline gives CDR1 SEHNR, CDR2 FQNEAQ (reference sequence). This CDR3 has 15 amino acids.

The rearrangement links TRBV29-1 to TRBJ1-2; unclear D gene. Germline V lookup: CDR1 SQVTM, CDR2 ANQGSEA. V was shortened by 1 base and J by 4 bases, with 10 bases between the two germline ends. The CDR3 sequence is 13 residues long. The CDR3 DNA reads TGCAGCGTTGAAGGGCAGACGCCCTATGGCTACACCTTC. Protein: CSVEGQTPYGYTF.

V gene TRBV10-3 combines with J gene TRBJ2-7, with D perhaps given as TRBD1 or TRBD2 (6 bases each). The CDR3 totals 13 residues. Germline loops: CDR1 ENHRY, CDR2 SYGVKD. V was cut by 8 bases and J by 3 bases, with 14 bases left in between. Here the CDR3 reads CAIGLGGHYEQYF. For the CDR3, the DNA is TGTGCCATCGGTTTGGGGGGCCACTACGAGCAGTACTTC.

The chain recombines TRBV5-1 with TRBJ2-1; 9 bases line up with TRBD1. Trimming at V came to 4 bases and at J to 10 bases, leaving 15 bases not matched to a gene. Germline V gives CDR1 SGHRS, CDR2 YFSETQ. The CDR3 is made up of 16 amino acids. CDR3 DNA: TGCGCCAGCAGCCTAAACAGGGGGCGGAGTATTTGGGAGCAGTTCTTC. The encoded protein is CASSLNRGRSIWEQFF.

The DNA for the CDR3 is TGTGCCAGCAGTCAAGAGAACACCGGGGAGCTGTTTTTT. It encodes CASSQENTGELFF. This chain links TRBV2 with TRBJ2-2; D remains unclear. Germline CDR1 and CDR2: SNHLY and FYNNEI. The CDR3 has 13 residues. The V end was cut by 5 bases, the J end by 1 base, with 5 bases between.